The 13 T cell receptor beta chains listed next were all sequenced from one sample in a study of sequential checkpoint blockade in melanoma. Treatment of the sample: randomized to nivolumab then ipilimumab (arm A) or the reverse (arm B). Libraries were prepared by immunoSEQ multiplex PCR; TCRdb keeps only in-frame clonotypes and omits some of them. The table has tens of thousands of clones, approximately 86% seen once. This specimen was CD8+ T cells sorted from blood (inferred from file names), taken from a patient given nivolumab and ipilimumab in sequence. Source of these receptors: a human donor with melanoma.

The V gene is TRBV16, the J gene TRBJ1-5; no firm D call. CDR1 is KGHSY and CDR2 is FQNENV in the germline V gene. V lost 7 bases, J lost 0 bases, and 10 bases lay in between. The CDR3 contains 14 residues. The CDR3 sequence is CASTSGDSNQPQHF. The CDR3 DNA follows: TGTGCCAGCACCTCCGGGGATAGCAATCAGCCCCAGCATTTT. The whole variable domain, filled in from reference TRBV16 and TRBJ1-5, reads GEEVAQTPKHLVRGEGQKAKLYCAPIKGHSYVFWYQQVLKNEFKFLISFQNENVFDETGMPKERFSAKCLPNSPCSLEIQATKLEDSAVYFCASTSGDSNQPQHFGDGTRLSIL.

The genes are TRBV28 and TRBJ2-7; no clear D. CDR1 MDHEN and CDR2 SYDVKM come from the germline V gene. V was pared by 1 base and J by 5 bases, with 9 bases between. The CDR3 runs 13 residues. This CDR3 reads CASSLYRRHEQYF. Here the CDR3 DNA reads TGTGCCAGCAGTTTATACCGGCGGCACGAGCAGTACTTC.

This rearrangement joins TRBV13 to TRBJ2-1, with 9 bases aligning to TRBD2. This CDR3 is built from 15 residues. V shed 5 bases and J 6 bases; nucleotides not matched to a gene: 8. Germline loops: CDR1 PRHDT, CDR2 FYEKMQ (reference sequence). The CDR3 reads CASSLSPRGGNEQFF. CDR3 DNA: TGTGCCAGCAGCCTAAGCCCGCGGGGGGGCAATGAGCAGTTCTTC.

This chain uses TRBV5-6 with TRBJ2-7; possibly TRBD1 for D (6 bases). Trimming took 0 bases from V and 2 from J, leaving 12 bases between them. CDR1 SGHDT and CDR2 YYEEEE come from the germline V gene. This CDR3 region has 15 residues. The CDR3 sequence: CASSLAPGQTYEQYF. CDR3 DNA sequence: TGTGCCAGCAGCTTGGCCCCCGGACAGACCTACGAGCAGTACTTC.

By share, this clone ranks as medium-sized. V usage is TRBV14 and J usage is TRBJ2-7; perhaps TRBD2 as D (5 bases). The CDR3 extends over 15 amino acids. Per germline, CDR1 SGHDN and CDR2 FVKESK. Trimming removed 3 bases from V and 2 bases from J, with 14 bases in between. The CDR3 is CASSQRAGSTYEQYF. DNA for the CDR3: TGTGCCAGCAGCCAGCGGGCTGGAAGCACCTACGAGCAGTACTTC.

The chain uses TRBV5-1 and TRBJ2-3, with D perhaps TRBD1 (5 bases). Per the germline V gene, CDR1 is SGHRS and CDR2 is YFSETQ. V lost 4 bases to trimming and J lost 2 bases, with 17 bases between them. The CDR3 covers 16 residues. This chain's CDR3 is CASSASHRGSTDTQYF. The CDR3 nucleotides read TGCGCCAGCAGCGCTTCTCATAGGGGATCCACAGATACGCAGTATTTT.

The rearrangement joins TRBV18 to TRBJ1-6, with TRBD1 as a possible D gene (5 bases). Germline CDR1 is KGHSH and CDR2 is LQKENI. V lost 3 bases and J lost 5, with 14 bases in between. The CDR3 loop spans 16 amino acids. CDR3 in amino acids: CASSPGKRGHNSPLHF. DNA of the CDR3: TGTGCCAGCTCACCGGGGAAAAGGGGTCATAATTCACCCCTCCACTTT.

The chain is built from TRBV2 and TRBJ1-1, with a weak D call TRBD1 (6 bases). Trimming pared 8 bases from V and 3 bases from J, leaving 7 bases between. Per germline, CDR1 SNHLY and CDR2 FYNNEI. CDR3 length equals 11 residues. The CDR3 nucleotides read TGTGCCAGCGAGGGGGACACTGAAGCTTTCTTT. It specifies CASEGDTEAFF.

CDR3 sequence reads: CASSYGQGVGTEAFF. The CDR3, as DNA: TGTGCCAGCAGTTACGGGCAGGGGGTGGGCACTGAAGCTTTCTTT. This chain uses TRBV6-5 with TRBJ1-1; 7 bases are shared with TRBD1. The CDR3 runs to 15 residues. V shed 2 bases, J shed 4 bases, and the junction held 7 bases outside the gene matches. CDR1 and CDR2 (germline): MNHEY, SVGAGI.

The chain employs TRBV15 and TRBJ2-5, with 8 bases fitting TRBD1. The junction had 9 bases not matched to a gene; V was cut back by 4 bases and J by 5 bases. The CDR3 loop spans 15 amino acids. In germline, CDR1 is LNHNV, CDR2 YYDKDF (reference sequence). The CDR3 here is CATSTWTGRAETQYF. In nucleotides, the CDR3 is TGTGCCACCAGCACTTGGACAGGGCGCGCGGAGACCCAGTACTTC.

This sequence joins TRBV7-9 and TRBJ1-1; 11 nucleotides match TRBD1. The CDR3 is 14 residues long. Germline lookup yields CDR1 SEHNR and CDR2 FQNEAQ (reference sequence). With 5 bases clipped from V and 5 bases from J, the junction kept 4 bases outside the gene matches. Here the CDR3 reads CASSVGQGATEAFF. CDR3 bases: TGTGCCAGCAGCGTCGGACAGGGGGCAACTGAAGCTTTCTTT.

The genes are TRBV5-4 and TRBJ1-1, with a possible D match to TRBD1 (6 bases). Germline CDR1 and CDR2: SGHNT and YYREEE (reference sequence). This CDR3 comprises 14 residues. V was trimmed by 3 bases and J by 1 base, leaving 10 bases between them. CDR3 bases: TGTGCCAGCAGCTGGGACACGGGGAACACTGAAGCTTTCTTT. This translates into CASSWDTGNTEAFF.

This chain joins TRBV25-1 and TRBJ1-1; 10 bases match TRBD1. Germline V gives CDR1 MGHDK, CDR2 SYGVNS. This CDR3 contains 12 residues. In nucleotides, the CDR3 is TGTGCGGGGACAGGGGACAGCACTGAAGCTTTCTTT. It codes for CAGTGDSTEAFF.